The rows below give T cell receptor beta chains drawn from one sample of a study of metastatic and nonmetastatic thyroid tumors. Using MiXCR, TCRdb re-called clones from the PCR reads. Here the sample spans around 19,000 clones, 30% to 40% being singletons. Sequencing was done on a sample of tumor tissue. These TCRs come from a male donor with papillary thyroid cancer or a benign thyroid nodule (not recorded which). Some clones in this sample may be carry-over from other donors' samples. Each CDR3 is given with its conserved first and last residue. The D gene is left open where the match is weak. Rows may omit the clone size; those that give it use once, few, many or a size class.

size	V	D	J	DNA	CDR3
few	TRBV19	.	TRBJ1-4	TGTGCCAGTAGTATAGGGGTTGCAACTAATGAAAAACTGTTTTTT	CASSIGVATNEKLFF
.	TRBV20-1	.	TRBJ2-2	TGCAGTGCTCAGGGACCCCTGGGCACCGGGGAGCTGTTTTTT	CSAQGPLGTGELFF
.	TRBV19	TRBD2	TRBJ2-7	TGTGCCAGTACCCTGGATAGCGGGAGAGGTGAGCAGTACTTC	CASTLDSGRGEQYF
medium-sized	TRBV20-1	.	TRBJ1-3	TGCAGTGCTAGAGATAAAACAGCCGGAAACACCATATATTTT	CSARDKTAGNTIYF
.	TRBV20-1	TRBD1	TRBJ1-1	TGCAGTGCTAGAGACAGGGGGCGCTGGACTGAAGCTCTCTTT	CSARDRGRWTEALF
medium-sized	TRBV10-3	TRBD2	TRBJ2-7	TGTGCCATCAGTGAGGGGGGGACTAGCCGGGAGCAGTACTTC	CAISEGGTSREQYF
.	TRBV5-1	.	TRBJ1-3	TGCGCCAGCAGCCCCCTCGGGGCTCAAGGAAACACCATATATTTT	CASSPLGAQGNTIYF
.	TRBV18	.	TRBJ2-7	TGTGCCAGCTCACCCCAGAACTACGAGCAGTACTTC	CASSPQNYEQYF
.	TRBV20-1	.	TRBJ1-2	TGCAGTGCTGTAGAGTCCGGGGGCTACTTGGGTGGCTACACCTTC	CSAVESGGYLGGYTF
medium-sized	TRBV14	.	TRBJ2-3	TGTGCCAGCAGCCTATTTGACAGGTTCCCAGATACGCAGTATTTT	CASSLFDRFPDTQYF
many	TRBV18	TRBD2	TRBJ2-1	TGTGCCAGCTCACCGGTCCAACTAGCGGGAGGGCCTAATGAGCAGTTCTTC	CASSPVQLAGGPNEQFF
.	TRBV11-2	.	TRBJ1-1	TGTGCCAGCAGCCAAACGCGGGGGCTGAACACTGAAGCTTTCTTT	CASSQTRGLNTEAFF
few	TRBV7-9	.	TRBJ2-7	TGTGCCAGCAGCTTAGAACCTTACGAGCAGTACTTC	CASSLEPYEQYF
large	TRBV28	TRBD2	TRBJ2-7	TGTGCCAGCAGTTTAGGGACTAGCGGCTCCTACGAGCAGTACTTC	CASSLGTSGSYEQYF
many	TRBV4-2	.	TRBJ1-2	TGTGCCAGCAGCCAAGCGGCCGGAGTAAACTATGGCTACACCTTC	CASSQAAGVNYGYTF
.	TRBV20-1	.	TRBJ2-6	TGCAGTGCTAGAGATCATGGGGGCTCTGGGGCCAACGTCCTGACTTTC	CSARDHGGSGANVLTF
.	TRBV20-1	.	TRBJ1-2	TGCAGTGCTAGAGACCAACAGGCGAATGGCTACACCTTC	CSARDQQANGYTF
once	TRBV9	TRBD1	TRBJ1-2	TGTGCCAGCAGCGCGGGACAGGGACTTGACTATGGCTACACCTTC	CASSAGQGLDYGYTF
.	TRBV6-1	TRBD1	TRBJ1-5	TGTGCCAGACGCCGCGCAGGGACAGGGCCCAATCAGCCCCAGCATTTT	CARRRAGTGPNQPQHF
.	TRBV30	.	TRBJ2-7	TGTGCCTGGAGTGTAGGAGGCGGCGAGCAGTACTTC	CAWSVGGGEQYF
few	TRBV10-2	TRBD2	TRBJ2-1	TGCGCCAGCAGGGGGGGGACCAATGAGCAGTTCTTC	CASRGGTNEQFF
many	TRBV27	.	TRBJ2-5	TGTGCCAGCAGTTTTGGGGCCGGGGGGCGCAGGCAAGAGACCCAGTACTTC	CASSFGAGGRRQETQYF
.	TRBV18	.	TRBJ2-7	TGTGCCAGCTCACCCGTGGGATACGAGCGGTACTTC	CASSPVGYERYF
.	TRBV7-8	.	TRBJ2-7	TGTGCCAGCAGCTTCGCAAGTTACGAGCAGTACTTC	CASSFASYEQYF
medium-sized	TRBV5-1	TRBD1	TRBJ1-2	TGCGCCAGCAGCTTTACCGGGACAGGTGCCTATGGCTACACCTTC	CASSFTGTGAYGYTF
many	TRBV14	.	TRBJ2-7	TGTGCCAGCAGCCAAGATTTATACTTGGGGCAGTACTTC	CASSQDLYLGQYF
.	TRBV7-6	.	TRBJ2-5	TGTGCCAGCAGCCCTGGTGAGACCCAGTACTTC	CASSPGETQYF
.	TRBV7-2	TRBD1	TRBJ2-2	TGTGCCAGCAGTAGTGACAGGGGGAGGGAGCTGTTTTTT	CASSSDRGRELFF
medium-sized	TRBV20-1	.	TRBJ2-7	TGCAGTGCTAGAGCCCAGTCTGGGTACTACGAGCAGTACTTC	CSARAQSGYYEQYF
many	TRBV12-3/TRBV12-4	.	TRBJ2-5	TGTGCCAGCAGAAACGCAGAGACCCAGTACTTC	CASRNAETQYF
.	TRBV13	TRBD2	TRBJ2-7	TGTGCCAGCAGCTTGCAGCGGGACTACGAGCAGTACTTC	CASSLQRDYEQYF
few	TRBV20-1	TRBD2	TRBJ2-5	TGCAGTGCTGGAAGGAGCGGGGGGGTGGTGGAGACCCAGTACTTC	CSAGRSGGVVETQYF
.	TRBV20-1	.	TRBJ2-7	TGCACCTCAGGGAAATACGAGCAGTACTTC	CTSGKYEQYF
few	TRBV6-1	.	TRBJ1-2	TGTGCCAGCAGGCCGACGGTTCGCTATGGCTACACCTTC	CASRPTVRYGYTF
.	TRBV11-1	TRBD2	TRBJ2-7	TGTGCCAGCAGCCTCGATAGCGGGAGGGCCGGTTTTTCACTATACGAGCAGTACTTC	CASSLDSGRAGFSLYEQYF
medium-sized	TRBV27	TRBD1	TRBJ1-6	TGTGCCAGCAGTGCGTACAGGGGAATCTATAATTCACCCCTCCACTTT	CASSAYRGIYNSPLHF
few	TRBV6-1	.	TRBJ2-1	TGTGCCAGCAGTGCCCTCTTGGAAACTAATGAGCAGTTCTTC	CASSALLETNEQFF
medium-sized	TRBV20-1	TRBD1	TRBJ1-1	TGCAGTGCGAGACAGGGCCTGGGTAACACTGAAGCTTTCTTT	CSARQGLGNTEAFF
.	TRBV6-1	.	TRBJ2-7	TGTGCCAGCAGGGAACAGGAACTTGGTTACGAGCAGTACTTC	CASREQELGYEQYF
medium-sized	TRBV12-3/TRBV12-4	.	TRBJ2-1	TGTGCCAGTGGCGGAAACTCCTACAATGAGCAGTTCTTC	CASGGNSYNEQFF
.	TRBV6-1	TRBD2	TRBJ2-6	TGTGCCAGCATGCCGGGAGGATCTGGGTCCAACGTCCTGACTTTC	CASMPGGSGSNVLTF
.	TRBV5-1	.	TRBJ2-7	TGCGCCAGCAGCCCGGCGGGCGGGACTTACGAGCAGTACTTC	CASSPAGGTYEQYF
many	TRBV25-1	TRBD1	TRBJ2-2	TGTGCCACCTCGTGGCAGGGGGACACCGGGGAGCTGTTTTTT	CATSWQGDTGELFF
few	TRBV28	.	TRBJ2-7	.	CASSSSYRSYEQYF
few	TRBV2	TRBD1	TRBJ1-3	TGTGCCAGCAGTGCCGGACAGGTCCTACCCGGCACCACATATTTT	CASSAGQVLPGTTYF
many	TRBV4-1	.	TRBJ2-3	TGCGCCAGCAGCCAACAGAGGCCGGCAGATACGCAGTATTTT	CASSQQRPADTQYF
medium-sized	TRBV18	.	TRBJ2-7	TGTGCCAGCTCACCGAGCAGGGAGTACGAGCAGTACTTC	CASSPSREYEQYF
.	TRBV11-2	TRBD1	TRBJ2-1	TGTGCCAGCAGGGAAGACAGGGTCCCTTTTCGGGAGCAGTTCTTC	CASREDRVPFREQFF
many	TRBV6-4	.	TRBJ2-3	TGTGCCAGCAGTGACTCGGGACACACAGATACGCAGTATTTT	CASSDSGHTDTQYF
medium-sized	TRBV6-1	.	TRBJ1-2	TGTGCCAGCACCCCGGGGGCAGGGGGCTACACCTTC	CASTPGAGGYTF
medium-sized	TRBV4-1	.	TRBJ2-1	TGCGCCAGCAGCCAAGATTATTTAAATGAGCAGTTCTTC	CASSQDYLNEQFF
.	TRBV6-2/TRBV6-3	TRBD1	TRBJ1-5	TGTGCCAGCAGTTACTCGTCCCGGACAGGGCCCAATCAGCCCCAGCATTTT	CASSYSSRTGPNQPQHF
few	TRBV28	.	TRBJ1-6	TGTGCCAGCAGTTCGAGGGCGGGGACGAAGGCGAATTCACCCCTCCACTTT	CASSSRAGTKANSPLHF
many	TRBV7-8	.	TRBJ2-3	TGTGCCAGCAGCCAATTGGCGGGGAGCACAGATACGCAGTATTTT	CASSQLAGSTDTQYF
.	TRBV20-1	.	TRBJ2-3	TGCAGTGCTAGAGATCGGCACCATTTCACAGATACGCAGTATTTT	CSARDRHHFTDTQYF
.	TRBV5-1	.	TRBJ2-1	TGCGCCAGCGTAAATAGGATGGGATCCTCCTACAATGAGCAGTTCTTC	CASVNRMGSSYNEQFF